Following are 32 T cell receptor beta chains from one sample sequenced in a study of spatial heterogeneity in lung cancer. Time point meaning: sample taken at primary tumor resection. TCRdb processed the 5' RACE reads anew with MiXCR; each CDR3 protein has one entry. The table lists about 27,000 distinct CDR3 sequences, about 7% of them singletons, with over 11% in the top ten. The sample here was PBMCs, taken at surgery. The receptors stem from a male donor with early-stage non-small cell lung cancer.

This clonotype turned up a few times. This chain connects TRBV28 to TRBJ1-3; D might be TRBD1 (6 bases). V lost 5 bases, J lost 5 bases, and 13 bases lay in between. This CDR3 has 14 amino acids. Germline lookup yields CDR1 MDHEN and CDR2 SYDVKM. CDR3 nucleotides: TGTGCCAGCAGTCCGCTGGGGGGCCGAAACACCATATATTTT. This gives the protein CASSPLGGRNTIYF. Variable domain in full (rest from reference TRBV28 and TRBJ1-3): DVKVTQSSRYLVKRTGEKVFLECVQDMDHENMFWYRQDPGLGLRLIYFSYDVKMKEKGDIPEGYSVSREKKERFSLILESASTNQTSMYLCASSPLGGRNTIYFGEGSWLTVV.

In DNA form, the CDR3 reads TGTGCCAGCTCACCCAGGGTCGGAAACACTGAAGCTTTCTTT. Protein sequence: CASSPRVGNTEAFF. The rearrangement joins TRBV18 to TRBJ1-1; maybe TRBD1 (5 bases). The CDR3 has 14 amino acids. Per the germline V gene, CDR1 is KGHSH and CDR2 is LQKENI. The V and J ends lost 3 bases and 2 bases respectively, with 10 bases between them.

This clonotype turned up a few times. V is TRBV9 and J is TRBJ2-3; 13 bases are a match to TRBD2. Germline CDR1 is SGDLS and CDR2 is YYNGEE. Trimming removed 2 bases from V and 6 bases from J; junction bases left unmatched: 6. The CDR3 is 16 residues long. The CDR3 nucleotides read TGTGCCAGCAGCGTGCGGACTAGCGGGAGTGAGGATACGCAGTATTTT. Translated, it gives CASSVRTSGSEDTQYF.

The chain employs TRBV5-1 and TRBJ1-2; no reliable D call. CDR1 is SGHRS and CDR2 is YFSETQ in the germline V gene. The CDR3 runs to 14 residues. With 0 bases removed from V and 6 bases from J, the gap between germline ends came to 12 bases. CDR3 nucleotide sequence: TGCGCCAGCAGCTTGGTTGGACGTGGAGATGGCTACACCTTC. It yields the protein CASSLVGRGDGYTF.

This chain links TRBV6-2 or TRBV6-3 with TRBJ2-7, with D tentatively TRBD1 or TRBD2 (7 bases each). CDR1 is MNHEY, CDR2 SVGEGT, per germline. This CDR3 has 14 amino acids. V was trimmed by 6 bases and J by 4 bases, leaving 16 bases between them. The CDR3 coding sequence is TGTGCCAGCAGCCAGGGAGGGGGCAGTTACGAGCAGTACTTC. It translates to CASSQGGGSYEQYF.

This clonotype was recorded many times. An end of the junction does not agree with germline; a read error may underlie this. V is TRBV12-3 or TRBV12-4 and J is TRBJ2-1; D unclear. This CDR3 spans 11 amino acids. The CDR3 nucleotides are TGTGCCAGCACCAACCTGGGTGAGCTGTTCTTC. As protein: CASTNLGELFF.

This clonotype has just a few counts. The rearrangement uses TRBV4-1 and TRBJ2-3; D may be TRBD2 (5 bases). Germline CDR1 MGHRA, CDR2 YSYEKL. The germline V and J ends were trimmed by 6 bases and 1 base, with 11 bases remaining between them. There are 14 residues in the CDR3. The CDR3 protein is CASSPVGGTDTQYF. The CDR3 DNA reads TGCGCCAGCAGTCCCGTCGGGGGCACAGATACGCAGTATTTT.

The V and J genes are TRBV20-1 and TRBJ1-6; 7 nucleotides agree with TRBD1. Trimming at V came to 6 bases and at J to 0 bases, leaving 5 bases not matched to a gene. CDR1 DFQATT and CDR2 SNEGSKA come from the germline V gene (reference sequence). CDR3 length: 15 amino acids. In DNA, the CDR3 is TGCAGTGCGGGCCGGACAGGCTCCTATAATTCACCCCTCCACTTT. Encoded protein: CSAGRTGSYNSPLHF.

This chain's CDR3 is CASSTDSRGRTEAFF. CDR3 coding DNA: TGTGCCAGTAGTACCGACAGCAGGGGAAGGACTGAAGCTTTCTTT. The genes are TRBV19 and TRBJ1-1, with D perhaps matching TRBD1 (6 bases). This CDR3 comprises 15 residues. Germline lookup yields CDR1 LNHDA and CDR2 SQIVND (reference sequence). Trimming cost V 4 bases and J 5 bases, with 17 bases left between them.

This clonotype occurred many times. The chain combines TRBV5-6 with TRBJ1-1; D call uncertain. The CDR3 length is 15 residues. V shed 0 bases and J shed 0 bases, with 9 bases lying between them. CDR1 and CDR2 (germline): SGHDT, YYEEEE. This CDR3 reads CASSLAVGVNTEAFF. CDR3 DNA sequence: TGTGCCAGCAGCTTGGCCGTGGGAGTGAACACTGAAGCTTTCTTT.

This clonotype was seen ten or more times. The gene calls are TRBV7-2 and TRBJ2-7; 12 bases map to TRBD2. Unmatched junction bases numbered 18, after V lost 0 bases and J lost 0 bases. Per the germline V gene, CDR1 is SGHTA and CDR2 is FQGNSA. The CDR3 sequence is 22 residues long. The CDR3 DNA reads TGTGCCAGCAGCTTAGCGCGCCTAGCGGGGGGGCAAATTCCCCTGAGCTCCTACGAGCAGTACGTC. It is translated as CASSLARLAGGQIPLSSYEQYV.

This clonotype was seen at least ten times. The chain links TRBV20-1 to TRBJ1-1; possible D gene TRBD1, 5 bases. This CDR3 spans 14 amino acids. V was trimmed by 6 bases and J by 4 bases, leaving 18 bases between them. CDR1 DFQATT and CDR2 SNEGSKA come from the germline V gene (reference sequence). This CDR3 reads CSATLGPPGTEAFF. The CDR3 nucleotides read TGCAGTGCCACCCTGGGACCTCCAGGCACTGAAGCTTTCTTT.

This clonotype appeared many times. The chain joins TRBV20-1 to TRBJ1-1; maybe TRBD1 (5 bases). CDR1 DFQATT and CDR2 SNEGSKA come from the germline V gene (reference sequence). Between the trimmed V and J ends, which lost 1 base and 5 bases, there was a span of 14 bases. The CDR3 has 14 amino acids. CDR3 sequence reads: CSARVGFGATEAFF. CDR3 nucleotides: TGCAGTGCTAGAGTTGGGTTTGGGGCTACTGAAGCTTTCTTT.

This clonotype appeared a few times. V usage is TRBV28 and J usage is TRBJ2-3, with D hard to call. The V end lost 2 bases, the J end lost 0 bases, and 9 bases lay between the germline ends. The length of the CDR3 is 15 residues. CDR1 is MDHEN and CDR2 is SYDVKM in the germline V gene. Here the CDR3 reads CASSLEGGSTDTQYF. CDR3 nucleotide sequence: TGTGCCAGCAGTTTAGAAGGCGGAAGCACAGATACGCAGTATTTT.

This clonotype was detected only a few times. The chain links TRBV5-1 to TRBJ2-7; possibly TRBD1 for D (6 bases). Germline-derived CDR1 and CDR2 are SGHRS and YFSETQ. V was pared by 0 bases and J by 2 bases, with 15 bases between. The CDR3 has 16 residues. The CDR3 sequence is CASSLGPLDSAYEQYV. The DNA for the CDR3 is TGCGCCAGCAGCTTGGGTCCCCTGGACAGCGCCTACGAGCAGTACGTC.

This clonotype was counted between two and nine times. J is TRBJ2-7 and V is TRBV10-1, with D uncertain. The CDR3 sequence is 14 residues long. Trimming removed 6 bases from V and 0 bases from J, with 12 bases in between. CDR1 and CDR2 from the germline V gene are WNHNN and SYGVQD (reference sequence). The chain's CDR3 is CASSDDLSSYEQYF. The CDR3 bases are TGCGCCAGCAGCGACGACCTTTCCTCCTACGAGCAGTACTTC.

This clonotype was seen many times. The chain joins TRBV5-1 to TRBJ2-5; 14 bases agree with TRBD2. V lost 2 bases, J lost 5 bases, and 14 bases stayed unmatched. This CDR3 spans 19 amino acids. CDR1 and CDR2 (germline): SGHRS, YFSETQ. The CDR3 loop reads CASSFGLAGGLGEQETQYF. CDR3 in DNA: TGCGCCAGCAGCTTCGGACTAGCGGGGGGTCTAGGGGAGCAGGAGACCCAGTACTTC.

This clonotype has at least ten counts. The V and J genes are TRBV20-1 and TRBJ1-2; D is undetermined. The germline gives CDR1 DFQATT, CDR2 SNEGSKA (reference sequence). CDR3 length equals 11 residues. Between the trimmed V and J ends, which lost 5 bases and 1 base, there was a span of 5 bases. DNA of the CDR3: TGCAGTGCTTACTTTAACTATGGCTACACCTTC. It translates to CSAYFNYGYTF.

This clonotype was counted only a few times. This rearrangement joins TRBV3-1 to TRBJ2-7, with D possibly TRBD2 on 5 matching bases. V was trimmed by 4 bases and J by 5 bases, leaving 9 bases between them. The CDR3 is 12 residues long. Per germline, CDR1 LGHDT and CDR2 YNNKEL (reference sequence). In DNA, the CDR3 is TGTGCCAGCAGCCGGCAGCGGCACGAGCAGTACTTC. Its translation: CASSRQRHEQYF.

This sequence joins TRBV29-1 and TRBJ1-3; TRBD1 might be the D (6 bases). Between the trimmed V and J ends, which lost 0 bases and 2 bases, there was a span of 8 bases. This CDR3 contains 14 residues. Germline-derived CDR1 and CDR2 are SQVTM and ANQGSEA. CDR3: CSVEDPGAGNTIYF. In DNA form, the CDR3 reads TGCAGCGTTGAAGATCCAGGGGCTGGAAACACCATATATTTT.

This clonotype appeared a few times. The chain recombines TRBV2 with TRBJ1-1; D gene uncertain. The germline CDR1 and CDR2 sequences are SNHLY and FYNNEI. CDR3 length equals 13 residues. V was shortened by 7 bases and J by 0 bases, with 9 bases between the two germline ends. The chain's CDR3 is CASMRTVNTEAFF. CDR3 DNA: TGTGCCAGCATGCGGACGGTGAACACTGAAGCTTTCTTT.

This clonotype was counted only a few times. The V and J genes are TRBV6-5 and TRBJ2-3; D is perhaps TRBD1 or TRBD2 (6 bases each). This CDR3 spans 15 amino acids. Germline-derived CDR1 and CDR2 are MNHEY and SVGAGI. The V end was cut by 4 bases, the J end by 1 base, with 12 bases between. CDR3 nucleotide sequence: TGTGCCAGCAGTTGGGGGGCGTCACGCACAGATACGCAGTATTTT. Its translation: CASSWGASRTDTQYF.

This clonotype appeared a few times. This chain joins TRBV7-8 and TRBJ1-3; 9 bases fit TRBD1. Trimming at V came to 5 bases and at J to 1 base, leaving 9 bases not matched to a gene. Germline CDR1 is SGHVS and CDR2 is FQNEAQ. This CDR3 has 17 amino acids. The CDR3 here is CASSPSGTGTSGNTIYF. The CDR3 DNA sequence: TGTGCCAGCAGCCCTTCAGGGACAGGGACATCTGGAAACACCATATATTTT.

This clonotype was detected ten times or more. V is TRBV20-1 and J is TRBJ2-5; D is uncertain. Germline V CDR1 and CDR2: DFQATT, SNEGSKA (reference sequence). The CDR3 contains 13 residues. Trimming pared 3 bases from V and 5 bases from J, leaving 13 bases between. CDR3 protein: CSASDNLGETQYF. As DNA, the CDR3 is TGCAGTGCTAGCGACAACCTAGGGGAGACCCAGTACTTC.

This clonotype was recorded a few times. The chain links TRBV21-1 to TRBJ2-1; TRBD2 is the table's D call and was not checked against the DNA. TRBV21-1 corresponds to a pseudogene. The CDR3 is 18 amino acids. The CDR3 protein is CASSIRGLAGRGLDEQFF. CDR3 nucleotides: TGTGCCAGCAGCATAAGGGGACTAGCGGGAAGGGGTTTGGATGAGCAGTTCTTC.

A few counts support this clonotype. V is TRBV5-1 and J is TRBJ1-1, with D maybe TRBD1 (6 bases). This CDR3 spans 12 amino acids. V dropped 0 bases and J dropped 7 bases, with 7 bases sitting between them. Germline loops: CDR1 SGHRS, CDR2 YFSETQ. This chain's CDR3 is CASSLVTGEAFF. As DNA, the CDR3 is TGCGCCAGCAGCTTGGTGACAGGTGAAGCTTTCTTT.

The chain links TRBV7-8 to TRBJ2-1, with 14 bases identical to TRBD2. This CDR3 region has 17 residues. In germline, CDR1 is SGHVS, CDR2 FQNEAQ. V was pared by 3 bases and J by 7 bases, with 8 bases of the junction left unmatched. CDR3 nucleotide sequence: TGTGCCAGCAGCTTCGGGACTAGCGGGAGTTTTGGAAATGAGCAGTTCTTC. Its translation: CASSFGTSGSFGNEQFF. Full variable domain (rest looked up from reference TRBV7-8 and TRBJ2-1): GAGVSQSPRYKVAKRGQDVALRCDPISGHVSLFWYQQALGQGPEFLTYFQNEAQLDKSGLPSDRFFAERPEGSVSTLKIQRTQQEDSAVYLCASSFGTSGSFGNEQFFGPGTRLTVL.

This clonotype was seen only a few times. CDR3 residues: CASSVQQTRDTQYF. CDR3 DNA sequence: TGTGCCAGCAGCGTACAGCAAACAAGGGATACGCAGTATTTT. The V and J genes are TRBV9 and TRBJ2-3; no reliable D call. V lost 1 base, J lost 6 bases, and 12 bases lay in between. CDR1 is SGDLS and CDR2 is YYNGEE in the germline V gene. This CDR3 is built from 14 residues. The variable domain in full, completed from reference TRBV9 and TRBJ2-3, reads DSGVTQTPKHLITATGQRVTLRCSPRSGDLSVYWYQQSLDQGLQFLIQYYNGEERAKGNILERFSAQQFPDLHSELNLSSLELGDSALYFCASSVQQTRDTQYFGPGTRLTVL.

At least ten counts were recorded for this clonotype. This chain joins TRBV18 and TRBJ1-5, with D perhaps matching TRBD1 (5 bases). Trimming pared 5 bases from V and 9 bases from J, leaving 14 bases between. The CDR3 covers 13 residues. Germline V gene lookup returns CDR1 KGHSH and CDR2 LQKENI. The DNA for the CDR3 is TGTGCCAGCTCATTGGGGGGGGAGCGGCCCCAGCATTTT. Its protein is CASSLGGERPQHF.

The table lists this clonotype with a few counts. The chain couples TRBV10-3 to TRBJ2-3, with TRBD1 identical over 9 bases. Per germline, CDR1 ENHRY and CDR2 SYGVKD. V shed 6 bases and J 3 bases; nucleotides not matched to a gene: 4. The CDR3 extends over 14 amino acids. The CDR3 region has the DNA TGTGCCATCAGACCCGGACAGGGGACAGATACGCAGTATTTT. Its translation: CAIRPGQGTDTQYF.

V gene TRBV27 combines with J gene TRBJ2-2; TRBD1 matches 7 bases. This CDR3 contains 17 residues. CDR1 is MNHEY, CDR2 SMNVEV, per germline (reference sequence). Losses at the gene ends were 2 bases for V and 6 bases for J; bases not matched to a gene: 12. The CDR3 reads CASSLNPPGGMSGELFF. The CDR3 DNA sequence: TGTGCCAGCAGTTTAAACCCCCCAGGGGGAATGTCCGGGGAGCTGTTTTTT.

Many counts were recorded for this clonotype. V gene TRBV3-1 combines with J gene TRBJ2-5, with D perhaps matching TRBD2 (6 bases). Trimming removed 7 bases at V and 7 bases at J, with 13 bases between. The CDR3 spans 12 residues. Germline V gene data show CDR1 as LGHDT and CDR2 as YNNKEL (reference sequence). The CDR3 here is CASTEGEGTQYF. The CDR3 bases are TGTGCCAGCACGGAGGGCGAGGGGACCCAGTACTTC.